These T cell receptor beta chains were read from a single sample in a study of cytomegalovirus exposure and HLA in healthy donors. Assay: immunoSEQ multiplex PCR; the TCRdb copy retains only in-frame clones and omits some. This table holds roughly 95,000 clones, 85% found once. Input material: PBMCs. The receptors stem from a man in his late teens or twenties in good health and CMV-seropositive. Both conserved end residues are part of each CDR3. D genes are given only for firm matches. A clone size is listed for some rows: how often the clone was seen (once, few, many), or a class if it is expanded.

CASSAAGGQPQHF	TGTGCCAGCAGCGCAGCAGGGGGCCAGCCCCAGCATTTT	TRBV2	TRBJ1-5	TRBD1	-
CAISDLSRGGELFF	TGTGCCATCAGTGACCTGTCCCGAGGCGGGGAGCTGTTTTTT	TRBV10-3	TRBJ2-2	-	-
CASSRTGGSGELFF	TGTGCCAGTAGTCGGACAGGGGGATCCGGGGAGCTGTTTTTT	TRBV19	TRBJ2-2	TRBD1	-
CASSGLLKSYEQYF	TGTGCCAGCAGTGGACTCTTAAAGTCCTACGAGCAGTACTTC	TRBV2	TRBJ2-7	-	-
CASSPGGRIQYF	TGTGCCAGCAGCCCCGGGGGGCGGATTCAGTACTTC	TRBV27	TRBJ2-4	-	-
CASSEVDRDKLFF	TGTGCCAGCAGTGAAGTGGACAGGGACAAACTGTTTTTT	TRBV6-1	TRBJ1-4	TRBD1	-
CASSLLSQGEAFF	TGTGCCAGCAGCTTACTGTCCCAGGGTGAAGCTTTCTTT	TRBV7-2	TRBJ1-1	-	-
CASSWGTEDNEQFF	TGCGCCAGCAGCTGGGGGACAGAAGACAATGAGCAGTTCTTC	TRBV5-1	TRBJ2-1	TRBD1	-
CASSRNGQYTGELFF	TGTGCCAGCAGCAGAAACGGACAGTACACCGGGGAGCTGTTTTTT	TRBV2	TRBJ2-2	-	-
CASREKAYPSTDTQYF	TGCGCCAGCAGGGAGAAAGCATACCCTAGCACAGATACGCAGTATTTT	TRBV5-1	TRBJ2-3	-	-
CASRIGQAQETQYF	TGTGCCAGCAGAATAGGACAGGCACAAGAGACCCAGTACTTC	TRBV28	TRBJ2-5	TRBD1	-
CASSSRGGSYTGELFF	TGTGCCAGCAGTTCTCGGGGAGGGTCGTACACCGGGGAGCTGTTTTTT	TRBV27	TRBJ2-2	TRBD2	once
CAWSWTSGSYEQYF	TGTGCCTGGAGTTGGACTAGCGGGAGCTACGAGCAGTACTTC	TRBV30	TRBJ2-7	TRBD2	once
CASSRGLLDGELFF	TGTGCCAGCAGTCGCGGACTCCTCGACGGGGAGCTGTTTTTT	TRBV5-4	TRBJ2-2	-	-
CASSLALGGGTQETQYF	TGTGCCAGCAGCTTAGCGCTGGGGGGAGGCACTCAAGAGACCCAGTACTTC	TRBV7-9	TRBJ2-5	-	-
CASSLATWQSGAGELFF	TGTGCCAGCAGCTTAGCCACTTGGCAATCAGGTGCCGGGGAGCTGTTTTTT	TRBV7-9	TRBJ2-2	-	-
CASSEGQRYGYTF	TGTGCCAGCAGTGAGGGACAGAGATATGGCTACACCTTC	TRBV6-5	TRBJ1-2	TRBD1	-